This TCR beta chain was identified during a study of early T cells in non-severe SARS-CoV-2 infection. One entry per CDR3 protein results from TCRdb running MiXCR on the 5' RACE reads. The repertoire has some 57,000 distinct CDR3 sequences, 7% to 10% of them found once; the top ten carry around 4%. Germline-derived CDR1 and CDR2 are MDHEN and SYDVKM. Deletions cut 7 bases from V and 4 bases from J, with 20 bases between. The CDR3 covers 15 residues. V gene TRBV28 combines with J gene TRBJ2-7; D perhaps matches TRBD1 (5 bases). The sequence came from an adult who was a healthcare worker with PCR-confirmed SARS-CoV-2 infection or an uninfected control (not recorded which). The sequenced sample consisted of whole blood. In nucleotides, the CDR3 is TGTGCCAGCACCAAGGCCGTAGGGGTTGGGTACGAGCAGTACTTC. Its protein product is CASTKAVGVGYEQYF.